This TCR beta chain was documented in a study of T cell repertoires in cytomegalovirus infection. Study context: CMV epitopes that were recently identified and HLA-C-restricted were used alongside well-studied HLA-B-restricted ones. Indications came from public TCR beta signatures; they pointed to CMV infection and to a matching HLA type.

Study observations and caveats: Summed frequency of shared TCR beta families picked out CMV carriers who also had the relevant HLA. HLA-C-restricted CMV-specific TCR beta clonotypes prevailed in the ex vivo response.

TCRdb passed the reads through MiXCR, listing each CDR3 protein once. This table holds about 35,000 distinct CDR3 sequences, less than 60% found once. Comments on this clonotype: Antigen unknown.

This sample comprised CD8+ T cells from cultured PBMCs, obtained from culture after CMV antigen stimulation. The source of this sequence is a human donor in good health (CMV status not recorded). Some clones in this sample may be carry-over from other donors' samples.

Here the CDR3 reads CASSQDYGDSEAFF. The CDR3 DNA is TGTGCCAGCAGCCAAGATTACGGCGACAGTGAAGCTTTCTTT. The chain combines TRBV14 with TRBJ1-1; tentatively, D is TRBD1 (5 bases). CDR3 length: 14 residues. Trimming removed 0 bases at V and 7 bases at J, with 12 bases between. Germline V CDR1 and CDR2: SGHDN, FVKESK.